Sequencing of this TCR beta chain was carried out in a study of T cells after posttransplantation cyclophosphamide. The assay was immunoSEQ multiplex PCR, and TCRdb's table has in-frame clones only and misses some. Altogether about 40,000 clones are present, around 91% being singletons, with the ten largest covering around 2.3%. Findings and limits, study-wide: Recipient CMV seropositivity and CMV reactivation strongly tracked TRB clonality. Later blood repertoires were often dominated by clones from the donor CD8+ memory compartment. Blood and skin or GI T cell repertoires showed limited TRB overlap.

Treatment was busulfan-fludarabine conditioning, a marrow graft, and cyclophosphamide on days +3 and +4. The CDR3 covers 15 residues. The germline V gene encodes CDR1 SGHRS and CDR2 YFSETQ. Trimming removed 3 bases from V and 8 bases from J, with 18 bases in between. Turning to this clone: Its specificity is not known.

The sequence was obtained from a male patient between 55 and 70 years old who received an allogeneic stem cell transplant from a related donor and was CMV-positive. Some T cells may be the graft donor's. This sample comprised PBMCs, obtained 55 to 70 days after allogeneic stem cell transplant with posttransplant cyclophosphamide. The chain couples TRBV5-1 to TRBJ1-3; tentative D call: TRBD1 (5 bases). CDR3 residues: CASSWRFGGGDTIYF. The DNA for the CDR3 is TGCGCCAGCAGCTGGCGATTTGGGGGAGGAGACACCATATATTTT.